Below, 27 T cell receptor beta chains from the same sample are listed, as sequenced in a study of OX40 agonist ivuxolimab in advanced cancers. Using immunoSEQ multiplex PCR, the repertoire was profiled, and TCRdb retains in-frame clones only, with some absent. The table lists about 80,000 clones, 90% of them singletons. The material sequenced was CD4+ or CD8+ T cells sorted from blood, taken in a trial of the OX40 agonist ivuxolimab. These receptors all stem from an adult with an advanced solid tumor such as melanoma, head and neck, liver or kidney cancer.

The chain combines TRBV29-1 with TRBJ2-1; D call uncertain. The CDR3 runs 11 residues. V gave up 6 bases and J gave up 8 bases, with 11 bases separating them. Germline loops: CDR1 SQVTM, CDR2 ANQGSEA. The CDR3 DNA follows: TGCAGCGTAGCCCTCAGCGATGAGCAGTTCTTC. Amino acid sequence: CSVALSDEQFF.

CDR3: CASSLSAGVTHEQYF. The CDR3 DNA is TGTGCCAGCAGTTTATCGGCGGGAGTCACCCACGAGCAGTACTTC. The chain uses TRBV28 and TRBJ2-7; 7 bases map to TRBD2. Germline CDR1 is MDHEN and CDR2 is SYDVKM. With V trimmed by 1 base and J by 5 bases, 8 bases remained unmatched. This CDR3 contains 15 residues. Looking up the rest from reference TRBV28 and TRBJ2-7 gives the full variable domain: DVKVTQSSRYLVKRTGEKVFLECVQDMDHENMFWYRQDPGLGLRLIYFSYDVKMKEKGDIPEGYSVSREKKERFSLILESASTNQTSMYLCASSLSAGVTHEQYFGPGTRLTVT.

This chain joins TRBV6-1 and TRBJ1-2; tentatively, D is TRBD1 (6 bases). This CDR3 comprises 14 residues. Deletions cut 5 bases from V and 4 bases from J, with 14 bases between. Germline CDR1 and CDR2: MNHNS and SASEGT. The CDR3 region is CASSTGYVSYGYTF. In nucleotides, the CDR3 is TGTGCCAGCAGTACAGGGTATGTCAGCTATGGCTACACCTTC.

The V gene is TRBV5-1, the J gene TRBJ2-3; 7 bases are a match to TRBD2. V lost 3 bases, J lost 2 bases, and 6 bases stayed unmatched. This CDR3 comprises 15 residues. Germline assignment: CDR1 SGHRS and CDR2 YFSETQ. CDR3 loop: CASSSEAGTTDTQYF. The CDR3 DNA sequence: TGCGCCAGCAGCTCCGAAGCGGGAACCACAGATACGCAGTATTTT.

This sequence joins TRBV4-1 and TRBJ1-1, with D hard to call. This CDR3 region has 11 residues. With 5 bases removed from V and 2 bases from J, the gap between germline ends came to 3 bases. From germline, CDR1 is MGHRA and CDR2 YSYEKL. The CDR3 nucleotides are TGCGCCAGCAGCTCTAACACTGAAGCTTTCTTT. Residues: CASSSNTEAFF.

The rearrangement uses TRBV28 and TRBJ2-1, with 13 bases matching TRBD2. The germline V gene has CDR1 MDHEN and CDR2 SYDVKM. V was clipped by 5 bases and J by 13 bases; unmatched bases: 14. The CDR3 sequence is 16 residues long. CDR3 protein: CASSPALAGGVQRQFF. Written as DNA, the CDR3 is TGTGCCAGCAGTCCGGCACTAGCGGGAGGGGTGCAACGCCAGTTCTTC.

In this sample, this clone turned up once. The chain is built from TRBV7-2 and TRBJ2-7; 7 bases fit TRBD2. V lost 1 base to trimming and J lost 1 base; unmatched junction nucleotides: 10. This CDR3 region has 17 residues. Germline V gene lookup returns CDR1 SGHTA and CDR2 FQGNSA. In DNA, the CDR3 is TGTGCCAGCAGCTTAGTCCCGGGGTGGGGACTATCCTACGAGCAGTACTTC. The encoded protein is CASSLVPGWGLSYEQYF.

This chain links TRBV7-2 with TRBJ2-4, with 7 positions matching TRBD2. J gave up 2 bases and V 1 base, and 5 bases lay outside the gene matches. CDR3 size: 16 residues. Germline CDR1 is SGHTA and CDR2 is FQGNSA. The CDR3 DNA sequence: TGTGCCAGCAGCTTAGTTAGGACTAGACCCAAAAACATTCAGTACTTC. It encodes CASSLVRTRPKNIQYF.

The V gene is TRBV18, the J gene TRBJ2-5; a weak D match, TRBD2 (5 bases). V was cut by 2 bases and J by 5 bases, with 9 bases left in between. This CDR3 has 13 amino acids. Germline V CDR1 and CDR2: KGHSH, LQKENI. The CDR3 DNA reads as TGTGCCAGCTCACCAAACGAGGGTGAGACCCAGTACTTC. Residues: CASSPNEGETQYF. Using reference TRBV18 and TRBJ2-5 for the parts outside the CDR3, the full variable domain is NAGVMQNPRHLVRRRGQEARLRCSPMKGHSHVYWYRQLPEEGLKFMVYLQKENIIDESGMPKERFSAEFPKEGPSILRIQQVVRGDSAAYFCASSPNEGETQYFGPGTRLLVL.

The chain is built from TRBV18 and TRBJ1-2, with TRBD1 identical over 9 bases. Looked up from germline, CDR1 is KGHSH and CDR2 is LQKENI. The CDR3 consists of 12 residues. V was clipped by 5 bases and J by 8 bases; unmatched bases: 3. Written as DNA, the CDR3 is TGTGCCAGCTCATGGACAGGGGAAGGCTACACCTTC. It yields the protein CASSWTGEGYTF.

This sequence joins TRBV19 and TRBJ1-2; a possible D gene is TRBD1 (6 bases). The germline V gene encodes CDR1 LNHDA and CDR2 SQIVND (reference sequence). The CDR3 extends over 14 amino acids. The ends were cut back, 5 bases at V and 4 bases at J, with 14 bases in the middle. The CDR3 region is CASSSPGDVYGYTF. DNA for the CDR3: TGTGCCAGTAGTTCCCCAGGGGACGTCTATGGCTACACCTTC.

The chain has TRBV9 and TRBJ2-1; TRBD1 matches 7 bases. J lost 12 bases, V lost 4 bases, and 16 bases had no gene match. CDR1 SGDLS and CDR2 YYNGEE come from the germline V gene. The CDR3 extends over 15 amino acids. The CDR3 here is CASSPHRDSFSGQFF. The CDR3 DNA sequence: TGTGCCAGCAGCCCGCACCGGGACAGCTTTTCAGGGCAGTTCTTC. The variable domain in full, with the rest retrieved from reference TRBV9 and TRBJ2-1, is DSGVTQTPKHLITATGQRVTLRCSPRSGDLSVYWYQQSLDQGLQFLIQYYNGEERAKGNILERFSAQQFPDLHSELNLSSLELGDSALYFCASSPHRDSFSGQFFGPGTRLTVL.

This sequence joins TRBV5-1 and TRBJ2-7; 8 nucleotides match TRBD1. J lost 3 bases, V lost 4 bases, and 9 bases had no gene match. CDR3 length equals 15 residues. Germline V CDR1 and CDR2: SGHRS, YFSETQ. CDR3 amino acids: CASSPLQGAFYEQYF. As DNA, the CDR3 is TGCGCCAGCAGCCCGCTTCAGGGGGCGTTCTACGAGCAGTACTTC.

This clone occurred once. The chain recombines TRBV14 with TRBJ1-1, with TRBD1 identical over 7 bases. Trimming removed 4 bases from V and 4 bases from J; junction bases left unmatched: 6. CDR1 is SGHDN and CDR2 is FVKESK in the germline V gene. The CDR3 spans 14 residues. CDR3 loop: CASSRQGRGTEAFF. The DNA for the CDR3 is TGTGCCAGCAGCCGACAGGGCCGGGGCACTGAAGCTTTCTTT. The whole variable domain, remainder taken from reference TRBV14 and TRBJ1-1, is EAGVTQFPSHSVIEKGQTVTLRCDPISGHDNLYWYRRVMGKEIKFLLHFVKESKQDESGMPNNRFLAERTGGTYSTLKVQPAELEDSGVYFCASSRQGRGTEAFFGQGTRLTVV.

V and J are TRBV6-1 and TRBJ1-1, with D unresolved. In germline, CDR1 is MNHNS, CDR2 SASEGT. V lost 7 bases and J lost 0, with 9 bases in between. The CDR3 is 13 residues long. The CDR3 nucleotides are TGTGCCAGCACCGAGGTGGTGAACACTGAAGCTTTCTTT. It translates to CASTEVVNTEAFF.

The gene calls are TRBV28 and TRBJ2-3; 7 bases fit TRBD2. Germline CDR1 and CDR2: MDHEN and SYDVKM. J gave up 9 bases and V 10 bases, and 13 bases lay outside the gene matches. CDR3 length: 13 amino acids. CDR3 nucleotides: TGTGCCACCTCCTCGCCCAGCGGGGCCACGCAGTATTTT. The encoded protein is CATSSPSGATQYF.

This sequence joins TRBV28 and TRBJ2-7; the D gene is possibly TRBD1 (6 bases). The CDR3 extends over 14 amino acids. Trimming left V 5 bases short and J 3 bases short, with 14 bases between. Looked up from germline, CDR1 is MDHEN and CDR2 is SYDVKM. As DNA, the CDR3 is TGTGCCAGCAGTGGGGACACCCGGGACTACGAGCAGTACTTC. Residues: CASSGDTRDYEQYF.

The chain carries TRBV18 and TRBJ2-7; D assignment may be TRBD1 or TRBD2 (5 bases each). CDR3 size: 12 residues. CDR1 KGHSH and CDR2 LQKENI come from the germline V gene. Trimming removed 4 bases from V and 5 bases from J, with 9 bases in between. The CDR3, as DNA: TGTGCCAGCTCACTAGCGACAGACGAGCAGTACTTC. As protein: CASSLATDEQYF.

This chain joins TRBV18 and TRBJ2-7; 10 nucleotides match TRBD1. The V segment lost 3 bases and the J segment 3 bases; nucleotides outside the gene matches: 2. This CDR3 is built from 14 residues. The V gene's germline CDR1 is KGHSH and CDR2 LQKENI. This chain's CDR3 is CASSPTGGSYEQYF. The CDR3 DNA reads TGTGCCAGCTCACCGACAGGGGGCAGCTACGAGCAGTACTTC.

CDR3 DNA sequence: TGTGCCAGCAGCCCTGGATCACTTTCACAAGAGACCCAGTACTTC. It codes for CASSPGSLSQETQYF. The chain joins TRBV5-5 to TRBJ2-5; no clear D. The CDR3 is 15 amino acids. V shed 4 bases and J shed 2 bases, with 15 bases lying between them. Germline V lookup: CDR1 SGHKS, CDR2 YYEKEE (reference sequence).

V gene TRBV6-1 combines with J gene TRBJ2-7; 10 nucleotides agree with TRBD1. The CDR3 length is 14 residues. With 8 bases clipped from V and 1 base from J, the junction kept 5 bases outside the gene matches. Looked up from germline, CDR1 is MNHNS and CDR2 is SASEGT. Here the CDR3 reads CASLDRGFSYEQYF. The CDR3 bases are TGTGCCAGCTTGGACAGGGGGTTTTCCTACGAGCAGTACTTC.

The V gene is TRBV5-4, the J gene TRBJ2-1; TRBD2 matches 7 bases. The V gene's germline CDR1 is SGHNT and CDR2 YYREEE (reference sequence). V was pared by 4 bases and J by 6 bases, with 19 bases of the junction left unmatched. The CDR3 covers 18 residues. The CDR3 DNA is TGTGCCAGCAGCCCTCCTCCGGGCGGCGGGGGTTTCGGCAATGAGCAGTTCTTC. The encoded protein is CASSPPPGGGGFGNEQFF. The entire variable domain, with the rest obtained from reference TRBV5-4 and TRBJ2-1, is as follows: ETGVTQSPTHLIKTRGQQVTLRCSSQSGHNTVSWYQQALGQGPQFIFQYYREEENGRGNFPPRFSGLQFPNYSSELNVNALELDDSALYLCASSPPPGGGGFGNEQFFGPGTRLTVL.

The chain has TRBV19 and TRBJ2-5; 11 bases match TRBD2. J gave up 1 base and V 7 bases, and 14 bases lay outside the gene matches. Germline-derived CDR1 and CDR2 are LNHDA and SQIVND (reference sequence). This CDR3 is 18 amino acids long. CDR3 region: CASTMSSLGTSGQETQYF. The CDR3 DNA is TGTGCCAGTACCATGAGTTCCTTGGGGACTAGCGGCCAAGAGACCCAGTACTTC.

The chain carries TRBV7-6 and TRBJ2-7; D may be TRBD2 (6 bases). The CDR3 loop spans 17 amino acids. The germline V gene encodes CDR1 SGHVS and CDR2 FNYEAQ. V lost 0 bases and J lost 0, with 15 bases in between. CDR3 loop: CASSLALTGRGSYEQYF. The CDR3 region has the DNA TGTGCCAGCAGCTTAGCCCTCACCGGGAGAGGCTCCTACGAGCAGTACTTC.

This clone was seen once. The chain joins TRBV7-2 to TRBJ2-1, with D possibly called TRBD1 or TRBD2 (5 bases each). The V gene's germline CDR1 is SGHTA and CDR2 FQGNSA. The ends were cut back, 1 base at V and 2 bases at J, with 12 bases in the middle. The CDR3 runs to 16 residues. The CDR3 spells CASSLEGSIPYNEQFF. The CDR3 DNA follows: TGTGCCAGCAGCTTAGAGGGGAGTATCCCCTACAATGAGCAGTTCTTC.

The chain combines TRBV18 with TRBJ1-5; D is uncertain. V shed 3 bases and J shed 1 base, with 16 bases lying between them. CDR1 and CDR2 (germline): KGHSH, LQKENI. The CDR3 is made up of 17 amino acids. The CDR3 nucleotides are TGTGCCAGCTCACCTGGTGGACCTATGAGGAGCAATCAGCCCCAGCATTTT. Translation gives CASSPGGPMRSNQPQHF.

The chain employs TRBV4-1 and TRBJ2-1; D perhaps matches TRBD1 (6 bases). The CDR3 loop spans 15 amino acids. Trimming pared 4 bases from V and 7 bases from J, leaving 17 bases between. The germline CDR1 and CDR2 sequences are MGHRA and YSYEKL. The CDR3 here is CASSRLTATGNEQFF. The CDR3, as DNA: TGCGCCAGCAGCCGGCTTACAGCCACAGGGAATGAGCAGTTCTTC.